Presented here are 3 T cell receptor beta chains from one specimen sequenced in a study of blood T cell repertoires in COVID-19. Profiled with immunoSEQ multiplex PCR; TCRdb holds only in-frame clones, not every one. Of 300,000 or so clones in the sample, around four fifths are singletons; the top ten hold 0.95% to 1.5%. Input material: peripheral blood. These receptors originate from a woman aged 45-65 years with acute or convalescent COVID-19.

The V and J genes are TRBV6-5 and TRBJ2-7; no firm D call. Trimming pared 8 bases from V and 0 bases from J, leaving 14 bases between. The CDR3 has 14 amino acids. The germline V gene encodes CDR1 MNHEY and CDR2 SVGAGI. The DNA for the CDR3 is TGTGCCAGCCTCTTGAGACACAACTCCTACGAGCAGTACGTC. Residues: CASLLRHNSYEQYV.

The chain recombines TRBV5-1 with TRBJ1-6; a weak D match, TRBD1 (5 bases). In germline, CDR1 is SGHRS, CDR2 YFSETQ. V lost 0 bases to trimming and J lost 8 bases, with 12 bases between them. This CDR3 is 15 amino acids long. The CDR3 DNA follows: TGCGCCAGCAGCTTGGGGGGGGATCGTGATTCACCCCTCCACTTT. It codes for CASSLGGDRDSPLHF.

In regard to this clone: An end of the junction differs from the germline gene, which may be a read error. This rearrangement joins TRBV6-4 to TRBJ2-2; D unclear. From germline, CDR1 is MRHNA and CDR2 SNTAGT. CDR3 size: 13 residues. CDR3 nucleotides: TGTGCCAGCAGCCCAGGCTCCACCGGCGAGCTGTTTTTT. Translating gives CASSPGSTGELFF.